This T cell receptor beta chain is from a study of cytomegalovirus exposure and HLA in healthy donors. Study as a whole: There were 88 million or so unique TCRs (from HLA-typed donors) in an early data release. Notes on the study in general: HLA-A and HLA-B allele assignments for most subjects were reportedly predicted accurately using TCR beta sequences. As a later analysis showed, a missense DCLRE1C variant was linked to trimming of TCR beta V- and J-genes. Clonal expansion was found to be greater in HLA-associated TCR beta chains than in equally common others in a later analysis.

Worth noting for this clone: Antigen: not known.

PCR was performed using 60 Vbeta and 13 Jbeta primers. The repertoire was sequenced with immunoSEQ multiplex PCR; TCRdb's copy has only in-frame clones and lacks some. The data contain 150,000 to 200,000 clones, 77% of them singletons. The V segment lost 4 bases and the J segment 0 bases; nucleotides outside the gene matches: 7. This CDR3 is 16 amino acids long. Germline loops: CDR1 SGHNT, CDR2 YYREEE (reference sequence). Sequenced material: PBMCs. This chain uses TRBV5-4 with TRBJ2-1; TRBD2 matches 7 bases. The origin of this receptor is a man between 45 and 60 years old in good health and CMV-seropositive. CDR3 sequence reads: CASSTQAGSSYNEQFF. CDR3 bases: TGTGCCAGCAGCACACAAGCGGGGAGCTCCTACAATGAGCAGTTCTTC.